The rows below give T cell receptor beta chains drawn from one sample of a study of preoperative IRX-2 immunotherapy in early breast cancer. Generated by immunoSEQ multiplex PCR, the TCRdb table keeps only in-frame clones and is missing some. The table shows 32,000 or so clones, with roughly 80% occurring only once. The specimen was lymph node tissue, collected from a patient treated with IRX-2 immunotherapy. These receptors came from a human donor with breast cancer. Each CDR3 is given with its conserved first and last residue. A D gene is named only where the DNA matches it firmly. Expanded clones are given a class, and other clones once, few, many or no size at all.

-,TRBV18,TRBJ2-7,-,CASSPTGSLGYEQYF,TGTGCCAGCTCGCCTACAGGGTCCCTGGGCTACGAGCAGTACTTC
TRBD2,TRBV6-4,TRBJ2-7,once,CASSPPGTSGQYF,TGTGCCAGCAGTCCCCCGGGGACTAGCGGGCAGTACTTC
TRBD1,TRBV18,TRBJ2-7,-,CASSLPGQGTTYEQYF,TGTGCCAGCTCACTTCCCGGACAGGGGACCACCTACGAGCAGTACTTC
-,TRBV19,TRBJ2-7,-,CASSRGANYEQYF,TGTGCCAGTAGTCGGGGGGCAAACTACGAGCAGTACTTC
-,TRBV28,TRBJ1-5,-,CASSFQGLHYQPQHF,TGTGCCAGCAGTTTTCAAGGCCTGCACTATCAGCCCCAGCATTTT
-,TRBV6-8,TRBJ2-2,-,CASSFIVQGGELFF,TGTGCCAGCAGTTTCATAGTACAGGGCGGGGAGCTGTTTTTT
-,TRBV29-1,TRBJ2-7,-,CSVEDGDGGPYEQYF,TGCAGCGTTGAAGACGGGGACGGCGGGCCCTACGAGCAGTACTTC
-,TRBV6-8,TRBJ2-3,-,CAIRDERQPDTDTQYF,TGTGCCATTAGGGATGAACGGCAGCCAGACACAGATACGCAGTATTTT
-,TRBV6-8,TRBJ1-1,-,CASRRTENTEAFF,TGTGCCAGCAGGAGGACAGAGAACACTGAAGCTTTCTTT
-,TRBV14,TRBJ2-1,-,CASSQAYGVGAEQFF,TGTGCCAGCAGCCAAGCTTATGGGGTAGGGGCTGAGCAGTTCTTC
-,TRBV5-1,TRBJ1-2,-,CASSQDPRVGQSYTF,TGCGCCAGCAGCCAAGATCCAAGGGTCGGACAGAGCTACACCTTC
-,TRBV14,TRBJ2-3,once,CASSQSWASSTDTQYF,TGTGCCAGCAGCCAAAGCTGGGCATCTAGCACAGATACGCAGTATTTT
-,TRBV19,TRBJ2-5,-,CASSTPSTGYQETQYF,TGTGCCAGTAGTACCCCCAGCACGGGGTACCAAGAGACCCAGTACTTC
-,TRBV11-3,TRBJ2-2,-,CASSSFAGAGNTGELFF,TGTGCCAGCAGCTCCTTTGCGGGGGCCGGGAACACCGGGGAGCTGTTTTTT
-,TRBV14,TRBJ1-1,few,CASSQTRGTLNTEAFF,TGTGCCAGCAGCCAAACCAGGGGAACCTTGAACACTGAAGCTTTCTTT
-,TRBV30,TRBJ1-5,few,CAWSREGQPQHF,TGTGCCTGGAGCAGGGAGGGCCAGCCCCAGCATTTT
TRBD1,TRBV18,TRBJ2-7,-,CASSQAGQGKYEQYF,TGTGCCAGCTCACAAGCGGGACAGGGCAAGTACGAGCAGTACTTC
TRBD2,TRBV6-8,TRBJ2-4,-,CASAGLAGGPKNIQYF,TGTGCCAGCGCAGGACTAGCGGGGGGGCCCAAAAACATTCAGTACTTC
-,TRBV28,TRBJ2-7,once,CASSRGLGHEQYF,TGTGCCAGCAGCAGGGGACTTGGGCACGAGCAGTACTTC
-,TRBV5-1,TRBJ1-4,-,CASTLEWGAGELFF,TGCGCCAGCACCCTAGAGTGGGGGGCCGGGGAACTGTTTTTT
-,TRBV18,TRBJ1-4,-,CASSPLGGREKLFF,TGTGCCAGCTCACCATTGGGGGGGCGCGAAAAACTGTTTTTT